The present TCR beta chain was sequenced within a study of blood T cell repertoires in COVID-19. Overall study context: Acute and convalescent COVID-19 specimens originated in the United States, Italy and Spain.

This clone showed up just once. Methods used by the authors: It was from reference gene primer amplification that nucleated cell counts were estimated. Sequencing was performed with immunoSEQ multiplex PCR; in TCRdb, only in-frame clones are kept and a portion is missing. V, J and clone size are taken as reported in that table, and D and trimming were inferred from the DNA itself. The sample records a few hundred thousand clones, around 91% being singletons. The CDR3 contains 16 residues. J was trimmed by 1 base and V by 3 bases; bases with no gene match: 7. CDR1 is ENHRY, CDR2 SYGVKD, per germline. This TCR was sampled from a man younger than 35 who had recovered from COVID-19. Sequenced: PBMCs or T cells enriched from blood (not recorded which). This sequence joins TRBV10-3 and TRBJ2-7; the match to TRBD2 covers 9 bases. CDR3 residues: CAISERLAVISYEQYF. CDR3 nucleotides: TGTGCCATCAGTGAAAGACTAGCGGTTATTTCCTACGAGCAGTACTTC.